This paragraph reports one TCR beta chain. Its target is unknown. The record originates from a study of cytomegalovirus exposure and HLA in healthy donors. Whole-study findings and limits: Reports described diagnosis of cytomegalovirus status by the classifier as highly specific and sensitive. CMV serostatus was the only recorded immune exposure for donors. Later analysis identified several of the most significant clusters that appeared linked to common viral pathogens.

Trimming took 7 bases from V and 1 from J; bases not matched to a gene: 9. CDR3 length: 15 residues. Germline values: CDR1 MNHEY, CDR2 SVGAGI. PCR involved 60 Vbeta and 13 Jbeta primers. Using immunoSEQ multiplex PCR, the repertoire was profiled, and TCRdb retains in-frame clones only, with some absent. Seen here are around 200,000 clones, 60% to 85% observed once, and the top ten hold about 2.9%. This chain joins TRBV6-5 and TRBJ1-1; 7 bases align to TRBD1. This TCR derives from a male donor in good health and CMV-seronegative. Material: PBMCs. Here the CDR3 DNA reads TGTGCCAGCAAAAGAACCGGGACAGCGAACACTGAAGCTTTCTTT. Residues: CASKRTGTANTEAFF.